The rows below give T cell receptor beta chains drawn from one sample of a study of cytomegalovirus exposure and HLA in healthy donors. Only in-frame clones appear in the TCRdb table, and some are missing; sequencing was by immunoSEQ multiplex PCR. The table shows 150,000 to 200,000 clones, with about 80% occurring only once. The material sequenced was PBMCs. Receptor source: a woman younger than 35 in good health and CMV-seropositive. Both conserved end residues are part of each CDR3. A D gene is named only where the DNA matches it firmly. Expanded clones get a size class; other rows say once, few or many, or leave the size out.

.,TRBV7-9,.,TRBJ1-4,TGTGCCAGCAGCGTGGGGGGGGCAGAAAAACTGTTTTTT,CASSVGGAEKLFF
.,TRBV5-4,.,TRBJ2-4,TGTGCCAGCAGCTTGGGCCCCCCAAAAAGCCGAGCCAAAAACATTCAGTACTTC,CASSLGPPKSRAKNIQYF
TRBD1,TRBV14,.,TRBJ2-7,TGTGCCAGCAGCCCGTCGGGGACAGGGCCCGAGCAGTACTTC,CASSPSGTGPEQYF
TRBD1,TRBV6-6,.,TRBJ1-2,TGTGCCAGCAGCTCCGGGACAGTCGGCTACACCTTC,CASSSGTVGYTF
.,TRBV29-1,once,TRBJ1-3,TGCAGCTTCAGCGACAGGAGCTCTGGAAACACCATATATTTT,CSFSDRSSGNTIYF
.,TRBV4-1,.,TRBJ2-1,TGCGCCAGCAGCCAAGATCCCGGCAATGAGCAGTTCTTC,CASSQDPGNEQFF
.,TRBV7-9,.,TRBJ1-6,TGTTCCAGCAGTATCGAAGAGGTGACGAATTCACCCCTCCACTTT,CSSSIEEVTNSPLHF
.,TRBV15,.,TRBJ2-1,TGTGCCACCAGCAGAGATGGGGGGGCCTCCTACAATGAGCAGTTCTTC,CATSRDGGASYNEQFF
.,TRBV19,.,TRBJ1-6,TGTGCCAGTGGGGGGGCATGGTCACCCCTCCACTTT,CASGGAWSPLHF
.,TRBV4-2,.,TRBJ1-1,TGTGCCAGCAGCCAAGGAGGAAGGAACACTGAAGCTTTCTTT,CASSQGGRNTEAFF
TRBD1,TRBV4-1,few,TRBJ2-2,TGCGCCAGCAGCCAAGACGGGACAGCCCGCACCGGGGAGCTGTTTTTT,CASSQDGTARTGELFF
TRBD1,TRBV15,.,TRBJ2-7,TGTGCCACCAGCAGAGATCTGGACAGGGGGGCCTACGAGCAGTACTTC,CATSRDLDRGAYEQYF
TRBD1,TRBV28,.,TRBJ2-5,TGTGCCAGCAGCAAATTAATAGGGGACAGCGTAGAGACCCAGTACTTC,CASSKLIGDSVETQYF
TRBD1,TRBV6-5,once,TRBJ1-5,TGTGCCAGCAGTACCGACAGGGGTGGGAATCAGCCCCAGCATTTT,CASSTDRGGNQPQHF
.,TRBV28,.,TRBJ1-2,TGTGCCAGCAGTCCGCCGGGACAAAACTATGGCTACACCTTC,CASSPPGQNYGYTF
.,TRBV19,.,TRBJ2-3,TGTGCCAGTAGTATAGTGGTCGGGAGAACAGATACGCAGTATTTT,CASSIVVGRTDTQYF
.,TRBV19,once,TRBJ2-4,TGTGCCAGTAGTATCGGCGGGGCGCAGGTAGCCATTCAGTACTTC,CASSIGGAQVAIQYF
.,TRBV19,.,TRBJ1-5,TGTGCCAGTACCGGACACGACAATCAGCCCCAGCATTTT,CASTGHDNQPQHF
.,TRBV9,.,TRBJ2-2,TGTGCCAGCAGGGTGGACGGGGGATATCCGGCCACCGGGGAGCTGTTTTTT,CASRVDGGYPATGELFF
TRBD1,TRBV6-5,.,TRBJ2-1,TGTGCCAGCAGTACGGGACAGGAGTACAATGAGCAGTTCTTC,CASSTGQEYNEQFF
.,TRBV21-1,.,TRBJ2-2,TGTGCCAGCAGTCGGTATACGAAGAGCACCGGGGAGCTGTTTTTT,CASSRYTKSTGELFF
TRBD2,TRBV5-6,few,TRBJ2-7,TGTGCCAGCAGACAGGGACTAGCGGTACCCTACGAGCAGTACTTC,CASRQGLAVPYEQYF
.,TRBV2,.,TRBJ1-2,TGTGCCAGCAGTGGCACACAAATCAACTATGGCTACACCTTC,CASSGTQINYGYTF
.,TRBV5-5,.,TRBJ1-6,TGTGCCAGCAGCTCAGTGGTGCGACTAAATTCACCCCTCCACTTT,CASSSVVRLNSPLHF
TRBD2,TRBV10-3,.,TRBJ2-2,TGTGCCATCAGTGGCTGGACTAGCGGGGGGGATCTTACCGGGGAGCTGTTTTTT,CAISGWTSGGDLTGELFF
.,TRBV27,.,TRBJ1-1,TGTGCCAGCAGTTTAACCTACACGGGGGGAGAAGCTTTCTTT,CASSLTYTGGEAFF
.,TRBV28,.,TRBJ1-1,TGTGCCAGCAGTTTAGGCGGGACCGGGGACGCTGAAGCTTTCTTT,CASSLGGTGDAEAFF
.,TRBV21-1,.,TRBJ1-5,TGTGCCAGCAGCAAACACAGGGCGGAAGAGAGACAGCCCCAGCATTTT,CASSKHRAEERQPQHF
.,TRBV14,.,TRBJ2-5,TGTGCCAGCAGCCAACCACGGCGGGGCCAAGAGACCCAGTACTTC,CASSQPRRGQETQYF
TRBD1,TRBV28,.,TRBJ2-5,TGTGCCAGCAGTTCACAGGGGGAGACCCAGTACTTC,CASSSQGETQYF
.,TRBV7-2,few,TRBJ2-2,TGTGCCAGCAGCTTAGCCGGGGGAGTAAACACCGGGGAGCTGTTTTTT,CASSLAGGVNTGELFF
.,TRBV6-1,.,TRBJ1-5,TGTGCCAGCACCGTTCTCAGGCCGTTAGATCAGCCCCAGCATTTT,CASTVLRPLDQPQHF
.,TRBV7-3,.,TRBJ1-5,TGTGCCAGCACTAATTGGGGGCGGGGGGTCGGTCAGCCCCAGCATTTT,CASTNWGRGVGQPQHF
.,TRBV19,.,TRBJ1-3,TGTGCCAGTAGTATGCGGCCACAGGTCGGAAACACCATATATTTT,CASSMRPQVGNTIYF
.,TRBV6-1,.,TRBJ2-1,TGTGCCAGCAGTGGAGATTCCGGGTCCAACAATGAGCAGTTCTTC,CASSGDSGSNNEQFF
TRBD2,TRBV5-1,.,TRBJ2-7,TGCGCCAGCAGCCCCTTAGCGGGGGGCTTGATGGGGCAGTACTTC,CASSPLAGGLMGQYF
TRBD1,TRBV19,.,TRBJ1-1,TGTGCCAGTAGCAACTACTTGATTGGACAGGGAGCTTTCTTT,CASSNYLIGQGAFF
TRBD1,TRBV5-1,.,TRBJ2-5,TGCGCCAGCAGTTTCGGGACAGGGGGCCAAGAGACCCAGTACTTC,CASSFGTGGQETQYF
.,TRBV13,.,TRBJ1-1,TGTGCCAGCAGTAATATGAACACTGAAGCTTTCTTT,CASSNMNTEAFF
.,TRBV27,.,TRBJ1-2,TGTGCCAGCAGTCCCACTCCCCTACGGGGCTACACCTTC,CASSPTPLRGYTF
.,TRBV5-1,.,TRBJ1-3,TGCGCCAGCAGCTTCACAGGGATCAGTGGAAACACCATATATTTT,CASSFTGISGNTIYF
.,TRBV5-6,.,TRBJ2-7,TGTGCCAGCAGCTCCACTCCGGGATCCTACGAGCAGTACTTC,CASSSTPGSYEQYF
.,TRBV6-5,.,TRBJ2-7,TGTGCCAGCAGTTCTACAGGGCTGGAGCAGTACTTC,CASSSTGLEQYF
.,TRBV11-2,.,TRBJ1-6,TGTGCCAGCAGCTCCCCCGACAGACCCAATTCACCCCTCCACTTT,CASSSPDRPNSPLHF
TRBD2,TRBV19,.,TRBJ2-5,TGTGCCAGTAGTCCCCAAGCGGGGGGGCTTGAGACCCAGTACTTC,CASSPQAGGLETQYF
.,TRBV5-6,.,TRBJ1-1,TGTGCCAGCAGGCGCGAACACACTGAAGCTTTCTTT,CASRREHTEAFF
TRBD1,TRBV9,once,TRBJ1-3,TGTGCCAGCAGCGAGAGGGGACAGGGTGTTGGAAACACCATATATTTT,CASSERGQGVGNTIYF
TRBD1,TRBV5-4,.,TRBJ1-1,TGTGCCAGCAGCCCGACAGGGTTGAACACTGAAGCTTTCTTT,CASSPTGLNTEAFF
TRBD1,TRBV7-9,.,TRBJ1-1,TGTGCCAGCAGCTTGGGACAGGGGTCGAACACTGAAGCTTTCTTT,CASSLGQGSNTEAFF